The rows below give T cell receptor beta chains drawn from one sample of a study of memory CD4+ T cells and cytomegalovirus serostatus. Some clones are missing from TCRdb's copy, which holds only in-frame ones; the method was immunoSEQ multiplex PCR. Of 56,000 or so clones in the sample, 82% were seen once. The sample was memory CD4+ T cells from blood. The receptors were gathered from an adult in good health and CMV-seronegative. Both conserved end residues are part of each CDR3.

CDR3 protein,V gene
CASSTGPSSYEQYF,TRBV19
CASSMGQGEHSPLHF,TRBV5-1
CATSRGGGEDTQYF,TRBV6-6
CASSYPLLANTGELFF,TRBV6-6
CASINSYYEQYF,TRBV6-6
CASNNRNYGYTF,TRBV19
CAWTPLLSSYNSPLHF,TRBV30
CASSPPIGQGAGGELFF,TRBV18
CASSYRVYNTEAFF,TRBV11-1
CASRLGGIYTF,TRBV12-2